This passage covers 27 T cell receptor beta chains from one sample sequenced in a study of regulatory T cells in long-lasting Graves disease. Researchers made TCR beta libraries by using iRepertoire HTBI primers and running Arm-PCR on CDR3 regions. TCRdb re-derived calls from the multiplex PCR reads in MiXCR, one entry per CDR3 protein. Of 360,000 or so distinct CDR3 sequences listed, 15% to 20% are singletons. Time point here: newly diagnosed GD, antithyroid drugs for less than 3 months. RNA from PBMCs was the source of the TCR library. These data were also reused for a study on T cells in Graves' hyperthyroidism and ophthalmopathy.

The sample was peripheral blood mononuclear cells (PBMCs), taken at new diagnosis, from a patient treated with antithyroid drugs. These receptors were taken from a woman aged 18-29 years with Graves disease.

The sample holds many counts of this clonotype. The rearrangement uses TRBV28 and TRBJ1-5; possible D gene TRBD1, 6 bases. The CDR3 runs to 15 residues. V was trimmed by 6 bases and J by 0 bases, leaving 12 bases between them. The germline gives CDR1 MDHEN, CDR2 SYDVKM. The CDR3 nucleotides are TGTGCCAGCAGGGTGAGGGGGGTTAGCAATCAGCCCCAGCATTTT. Protein product: CASRVRGVSNQPQHF.

This clonotype appeared many times. V usage is TRBV3-1 and J usage is TRBJ1-5; the D gene is possibly TRBD1 (5 bases). Deletions cut 1 base from V and 9 bases from J, with 7 bases between. The CDR3 is 12 residues long. CDR1 and CDR2 (germline): LGHDT, YNNKEL (reference sequence). The CDR3 DNA is TGTGCCAGCAGCCAAGGGGGCGGGCCCCAGCATTTT. This sequence encodes CASSQGGGPQHF.

This clonotype has a count of ten or more. The chain combines TRBV20-1 with TRBJ1-2; 7 nucleotides match TRBD1. V lost 0 bases, J lost 2 bases, and 6 bases stayed unmatched. Germline assignment: CDR1 DFQATT and CDR2 SNEGSKA (reference sequence). The CDR3 loop spans 15 amino acids. The CDR3 bases are TGCAGTGCTAGAGATCAGGAGGGGGCGAACTATGGCTACACCTTC. The encoded protein is CSARDQEGANYGYTF.

This clonotype was picked up many times. The chain employs TRBV30 and TRBJ1-3, with unresolved D. Germline V lookup: CDR1 GTSNPN, CDR2 SVGIG (reference sequence). Trimming removed 1 base at V and 4 bases at J, with 5 bases between. The CDR3 spans 12 residues. The CDR3 is CAWSGSGNTIYF. The CDR3 DNA reads as TGTGCCTGGAGTGGGTCGGGAAACACCATATATTTT.

In this sample, this clonotype turned up many times. The CDR3 coding sequence is TGCAGTGCTAGAGATCTAGCGACTAGCGCCCAGTATTTT. Protein: CSARDLATSAQYF. This chain connects TRBV20-1 to TRBJ2-3; 8 bases are a match to TRBD2. The germline V gene has CDR1 DFQATT and CDR2 SNEGSKA (reference sequence). J lost 12 bases, V lost 0 bases, and 8 bases had no gene match. CDR3 length equals 13 residues.

V is TRBV7-2 and J is TRBJ1-5, with a possible D match to TRBD1 (6 bases). V shed 4 bases and J shed 9 bases, with 19 bases lying between them. The CDR3 covers 15 residues. Germline V CDR1 and CDR2: SGHTA, FQGNSA. CDR3 DNA sequence: TGTGCCAGCAGCTCCAACATTGGGGGCTTTAGGCCCCAGCATTTT. This encodes CASSSNIGGFRPQHF.

As to this clonotype: One base away lies a much larger clone, so this may be a sequencing read error. This chain uses TRBV6-2 or TRBV6-3 with TRBJ2-7; 9 bases are shared with TRBD1. The germline gives CDR1 MNHEY, CDR2 SVGEGT. J gave up 5 bases and V 1 base, and 3 bases lay outside the gene matches. CDR3 length: 14 amino acids. This CDR3 reads CASSYWGQGHEQYF. DNA for the CDR3: TGTGCCAGCAGTTACTGGGGACAGGGTCACGAGCAGTACTTC.

This clonotype was seen ten or more times. The rearrangement uses TRBV5-1 and TRBJ2-7; TRBD2 aligns across 14 bases. CDR1 is SGHRS, CDR2 YFSETQ, per germline. The V and J ends lost 5 bases and 4 bases, in that order; junction bases with no gene match: 11. The CDR3 covers 17 residues. CDR3 region: CASSSGLAGGGWYEQYF. The CDR3 DNA sequence: TGCGCCAGCAGTTCCGGACTAGCGGGAGGAGGATGGTACGAGCAGTACTTC. The variable domain in full, with the rest retrieved from reference TRBV5-1 and TRBJ2-7, is KAGVTQTPRYLIKTRGQQVTLSCSPISGHRSVSWYQQTPGQGLQFLFEYFSETQRNKGNFPGRFSGRQFSNSRSEMNVSTLELGDSALYLCASSSGLAGGGWYEQYFGPGTRLTVT.

This clonotype occurred many times. The chain recombines TRBV28 with TRBJ2-4; D is undetermined. V was clipped by 5 bases and J by 6 bases, with 8 bases between them. Germline V gives CDR1 MDHEN, CDR2 SYDVKM. This CDR3 region has 12 residues. CDR3 DNA: TGTGCCAGCAGTACCAACAGAAACATTCAGTACTTC. This encodes CASSTNRNIQYF.

This chain joins TRBV9 and TRBJ2-3, with 9 bases matching TRBD2. The J segment lost 4 bases and the V segment lost 2 bases, leaving 5 bases of the junction unmatched. Germline V gene lookup returns CDR1 SGDLS and CDR2 YYNGEE. There are 15 residues in the CDR3. The CDR3 region is CASSVGGRASDTQYF. The DNA for the CDR3 is TGTGCCAGCAGCGTTGGCGGGAGGGCCTCAGATACGCAGTATTTT.

In its sample, this clonotype was seen many times. The chain uses TRBV10-3 and TRBJ2-7, with TRBD2 matching over 7 bases. The germline gives CDR1 ENHRY, CDR2 SYGVKD. Trimming removed 4 bases from V and 4 bases from J; junction bases left unmatched: 16. The length of the CDR3 is 17 residues. CDR3: CAISGEGRGPAPYEQYF. CDR3 in DNA: TGTGCCATCAGTGGAGAGGGGAGGGGTCCCGCGCCGTACGAGCAGTACTTC.

A few counts support this clonotype. The chain carries TRBV9 and TRBJ1-2, with D perhaps matching TRBD1 (6 bases). The ends were cut back, 3 bases at V and 4 bases at J, with 16 bases in the middle. CDR1 is SGDLS, CDR2 YYNGEE, per germline. The CDR3 is 15 amino acids. The CDR3 is CASSAHRDPGYGYTF. The CDR3 DNA sequence: TGTGCCAGCAGCGCTCACAGGGACCCTGGCTATGGCTACACCTTC.

Notes on this clonotype: Possible read error: a much larger clone is one base away. The V gene is TRBV7-2, the J gene TRBJ2-2; D might be TRBD2 (5 bases). Germline V lookup: CDR1 SGHTA, CDR2 FQGNSA. The CDR3 covers 15 residues. Here the CDR3 DNA reads TGTGCCAGCAGCTACACGGGCCTTAACACCGGGGAGCAGTTTTTT. Translated: CASSYTGLNTGEQFF. Full variable domain (remainder filled in from reference TRBV7-2 and TRBJ2-2): GAGVSQSPSNKVTEKGKDVELRCDPISGHTALYWYRQSLGQGLEFLIYFQGNSAPDKSGLPSDRFSAERTGGSVSTLTIQRTQQEDSAVYLCASSYTGLNTGEQFFGEGSRLTVL.

This sequence joins TRBV19 and TRBJ2-3; TRBD2 matches at 11 bases. Germline values: CDR1 LNHDA, CDR2 SQIVND (reference sequence). Trimming at V came to 6 bases and at J to 0 bases, leaving 8 bases not matched to a gene. CDR3 size: 17 residues. CDR3 nucleotides: TGTGCCAGTAGCCCCCGGACTAGCGGGCTGAGCACAGATACGCAGTATTTT. Translation gives CASSPRTSGLSTDTQYF.

This clonotype was observed many times. This chain joins TRBV6-1 and TRBJ1-2; 10 bases match TRBD1. CDR3 length: 15 residues. The germline CDR1 and CDR2 sequences are MNHNS and SASEGT. J gave up 8 bases and V 6 bases, and 12 bases lay outside the gene matches. CDR3 nucleotides: TGTGCCAGCAGCCCCTCCCGGGACAGGGGACGGGGCTACACCTTC. Protein product: CASSPSRDRGRGYTF.

The table lists this clonotype with many counts. V and J are TRBV4-2 and TRBJ1-1; D uncertain. The CDR3 spans 15 residues. Germline V lookup: CDR1 LGHNA, CDR2 YNFKEQ. The germline V and J ends were trimmed by 1 base and 0 bases, with 9 bases remaining between them. The CDR3 spells CASSQVNRLNTEAFF. Here the CDR3 DNA reads TGTGCCAGCAGCCAAGTCAATAGATTGAACACTGAAGCTTTCTTT.

In this sample, this clonotype turned up many times. This chain's CDR3 is CSATGPGVDTQYF. The CDR3 DNA reads as TGCAGTGCTACGGGACCCGGGGTAGATACGCAGTATTTT. The rearrangement joins TRBV20-1 to TRBJ2-3; D might be TRBD1 or TRBD2, each matching 5 bases. The V end was cut by 4 bases, the J end by 5 bases, with 13 bases between. Germline CDR1 DFQATT, CDR2 SNEGSKA (reference sequence). CDR3 length: 13 amino acids.

This clonotype was counted many times. The junction departs from the called germline gene at one end, perhaps through a read error. The chain recombines TRBV7-2 with TRBJ2-2; TRBD2 matches at 9 bases. CDR3 length: 15 residues. CDR1 is SGHTA, CDR2 FQGNSA, per germline. CDR3 sequence (DNA): TGTGCCAGCAGCTTGGGCGGGAGGGTCCGGGGAGCCGCCCTTTTT. Its translation is CASSLGGRVRGAALF.

Many counts were recorded for this clonotype. The chain links TRBV7-8 to TRBJ2-1; TRBD2 agrees at 10 bases. The CDR3 covers 14 residues. Germline V gives CDR1 SGHVS, CDR2 FQNEAQ. J was trimmed by 9 bases and V by 5 bases; bases with no gene match: 7. CDR3 bases: TGTGCCAGCAGCGGAAGCGGGAGGGCGAGTGAGCAGTTCTTC. It specifies CASSGSGRASEQFF.

The sample holds many counts of this clonotype. V is TRBV7-9 and J is TRBJ2-1; TRBD1 matches 9 bases. The CDR3 extends over 15 amino acids. CDR1 SEHNR and CDR2 FQNEAQ come from the germline V gene (reference sequence). After removal of 4 bases from V and 3 bases from J, the junction contained 4 bases not matched to a gene. CDR3 sequence reads: CASSSRQGDYNEQFF. The CDR3 DNA reads as TGTGCCAGCAGCTCGCGACAGGGGGACTACAATGAGCAGTTCTTC. The full variable domain, completed using reference TRBV7-9 and TRBJ2-1, is DTGVSQNPRHKITKRGQNVTFRCDPISEHNRLYWYRQTLGQGPEFLTYFQNEAQLEKSRLLSDRFSAERPKGSFSTLEIQRTEQGDSAMYLCASSSRQGDYNEQFFGPGTRLTVL.

The sample holds one count of this clonotype. The CDR3: CASSLAPAGGDNEQFF. Written as DNA, the CDR3 is TGCGCCAGCAGCTTGGCCCCCGCGGGGGGGGACAATGAGCAGTTCTTC. The chain recombines TRBV5-1 with TRBJ2-1; 9 bases are a match to TRBD2. The CDR3 totals 16 residues. Germline CDR1 reads SGHRS; CDR2 reads YFSETQ. Trimming cost V 0 bases and J 5 bases; bases outside gene matches: 6.

This clonotype was recorded a few times. V usage is TRBV20-1 and J usage is TRBJ2-4, with 9 bases that match TRBD1. The germline CDR1 and CDR2 sequences are DFQATT and SNEGSKA (reference sequence). V lost 4 bases, J lost 10 bases, and 5 bases stayed unmatched. The CDR3 is 12 amino acids. The CDR3: CSAKLTGGIQYF. The CDR3 region has the DNA TGCAGTGCTAAGCTGACAGGGGGGATTCAGTACTTC.

This clonotype was counted at least ten times. A read error is likely, as this CDR3 ends without the conserved phenylalanine or tryptophan. No DNA is shown, since the ends of the CDR3 on it are uncertain; the CDR3 is the one TCRdb lists. The chain employs TRBV2 and TRBJ2-3; TRBD1 reflects the table's D call only, with no check against the DNA. Germline loops: CDR1 SNHLY, CDR2 FYNNEI. Counting both end residues, the CDR3 totals 13 amino acids. CDR3: CASSEETGLGPLL.

In this sample, this clonotype turned up many times. The V and J genes are TRBV30 and TRBJ2-1, with 8 bases aligning to TRBD1. Germline V gene lookup returns CDR1 GTSNPN and CDR2 SVGIG (reference sequence). With V trimmed by 2 bases and J by 12 bases, 3 bases remained unmatched. The CDR3 totals 11 residues. CDR3 in DNA: TGTGCCTGGAGTCAGGGGGCAGGGCAGTTCTTC. Translated, it gives CAWSQGAGQFF. Filled out from reference TRBV30 and TRBJ2-1, the complete variable domain reads SQTIHQWPATLVQPVGSPLSLECTVEGTSNPNLYWYRQAAGRGLQLLFYSVGIGQISSEVPQNLSASRPQDRQFILSSKKLLLSDSGFYLCAWSQGAGQFFGPGTRLTVL.

This clonotype was counted at least ten times. The chain combines TRBV5-1 with TRBJ2-3, with 13 bases fitting TRBD2. The CDR3 covers 22 residues. Germline CDR1 reads SGHRS; CDR2 reads YFSETQ. Losses at the gene ends were 0 bases for V and 3 bases for J; bases not matched to a gene: 19. In DNA form, the CDR3 reads TGCGCCAGCAGCTTGGCCCCACCTACACTAGCGGGAGGGCTCGATCCGACAGATACGCAGTATTTT. Its translation is CASSLAPPTLAGGLDPTDTQYF.

This clonotype was counted many times. The chain is built from TRBV2 and TRBJ2-7; D remains unclear. The CDR3 covers 14 residues. V lost 4 bases to trimming and J lost 0 bases, with 10 bases between them. Germline CDR1 is SNHLY and CDR2 is FYNNEI. The DNA for the CDR3 is TGTGCCAGCAGTGGACCCCAGAGCTCCTACGAGCAGTACTTC. It specifies CASSGPQSSYEQYF.

This clonotype appeared many times. The rearrangement uses TRBV6-2 or TRBV6-3 and TRBJ2-3; TRBD2 might be the D (6 bases). Trimming cost V 5 bases and J 2 bases, with 14 bases left between them. This CDR3 spans 15 amino acids. CDR1 MNHEY and CDR2 SVGEGT come from the germline V gene. The DNA of the CDR3 is TGTGCCAGCAGTGTGGCGGGGACTCTCACAGATACGCAGTATTTT. Its translation: CASSVAGTLTDTQYF.